Listed here is a single T cell receptor beta chain. The same CDR3 also results from other DNA sequences found in this sample. The entry originates in a study of shared clonotypes between healthy human individuals. The data were produced by immunoSEQ multiplex PCR, yet TCRdb's version contains in-frame clones alone and is incomplete. The data contain under 2,000,000 clones, roughly 94% of them singletons. The germline V gene has CDR1 MGHRA and CDR2 YSYEKL. There are 14 residues in the CDR3. Trimming removed 1 base at V and 2 bases at J, with 9 bases between. Only CD45RO-negative cells positively selected for CCR7 counted as naive CD8 cells, so terminally differentiated effector memory CD45RA+ cells were excluded.

The specimen was naive CD8+ T cells sorted from blood. The V and J genes are TRBV4-1 and TRBJ2-7; a weak D match, TRBD1 (5 bases). The sequence derives from a young man in good health. CDR3 residues: CASSQVTGPYEQYF. CDR3 DNA sequence: TGCGCCAGCAGCCAAGTTACAGGTCCCTACGAGCAGTACTTC.